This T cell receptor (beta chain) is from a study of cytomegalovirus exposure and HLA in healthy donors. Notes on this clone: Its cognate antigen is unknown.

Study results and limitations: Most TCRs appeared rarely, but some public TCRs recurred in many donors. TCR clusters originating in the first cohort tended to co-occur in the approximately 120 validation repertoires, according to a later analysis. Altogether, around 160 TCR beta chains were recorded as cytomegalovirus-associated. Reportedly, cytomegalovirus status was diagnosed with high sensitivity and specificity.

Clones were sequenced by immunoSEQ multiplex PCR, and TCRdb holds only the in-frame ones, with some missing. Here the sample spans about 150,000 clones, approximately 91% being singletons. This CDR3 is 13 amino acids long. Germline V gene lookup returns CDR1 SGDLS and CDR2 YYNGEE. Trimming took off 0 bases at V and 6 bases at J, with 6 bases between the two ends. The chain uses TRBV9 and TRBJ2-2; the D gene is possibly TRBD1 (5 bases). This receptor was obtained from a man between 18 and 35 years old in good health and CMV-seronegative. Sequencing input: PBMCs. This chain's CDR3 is CASSVVGAGELFF. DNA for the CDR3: TGTGCCAGCAGCGTAGTAGGGGCCGGGGAGCTGTTTTTT.